This T cell receptor beta chain is from a study of blood T cells in healthy people across ages (dated by TCRdb to the mid-2010s). The study in broad terms: In model experiments, template switching captured about one uniquely barcoded TCR beta cDNA molecule for every two T cells. The study measured age-related changes in TCR beta repertoire diversity using deep sequencing normalized with unique cDNA molecular identifiers. The donors were divided into four age groups: young (average around 16 years), middle-aged (around 37), aged (about 56) and long-lived (about 84). The study analyzed two additional independent replicas of 1 million unique cDNA reads from the same blood draw for two donors, one aged 18 to 29 and one aged 80 or older.

Points on this clonotype: Its specific antigen is unknown. One end of the junction does not line up with germline, which may come from a read error.

The paper's findings and limits, for the study overall: Because the CMV infection status of the donors was unknown, age-related changes in expanded clonotypes may potentially have been confounded. Because profiling used bulk unsorted PBMCs, naive and antigen-experienced compartments could not be compared conclusively. As age increased, observed TCR beta diversity per million T cells dropped in a roughly linear way, and a significant reduction was already evident by age about 40. Estimates of total diversity from one million sequenced T cells were regarded as lower bounds and underestimates. A strong correlation was found between observed TCR beta diversity and the percentage of naive T cells measured by flow cytometry. The long-lived group showed more naive CD4+ T cells, fewer expanded clones and increased TCR diversity than the aged group, suggesting age selection.

The approximately 40 donors, aged about 6 to 100 years, were systemically healthy Caucasian individuals from Russia. About 10 milliliters of peripheral blood were drawn from each donor into EDTA-treated Vacutainer tubes. Ficoll-Paque density-gradient centrifugation was used to isolate PBMCs, with at least 7 million per sample. Trizol reagent was used to extract total RNA from PBMCs, with at least 5.5 micrograms per sample. The percentages of naive CD45RAhigh/CD27high T cells were determined by flow cytometry on a PBMC aliquot from every donor. Library prep was done by 5' RACE. Sequencer: Illumina HiSeq 2500. A second PCR of about 7 to 12 cycles was run with a J-beta primer mix and a sample-barcoded 5' primer. A unique molecular identifier was introduced onto each TCR beta cDNA molecule by a template-switch 5' adaptor carrying 12 random nucleotides. At least 3 million CDR3-containing paired-end reads were obtained from each sample. All of the RNA was converted into first-strand cDNA using the Mint cDNA synthesis kit, with a TRBC-specific oligonucleotide serving as the primer. Following uracil-DNA glycosylase treatment, a first 18-cycle PCR with universal primers M1SS and BC2_uni_R was performed on all cDNA. The authors processed their data as follows. For normalization, 1 million high-quality reads, each with a distinct molecular identifier, were randomly selected from each sample. Reads with shared molecular identifiers were discarded instead of being binned into consensus sequences. MiTCR, with a Q25 quality threshold and the strictest error-elimination algorithm, was used for CDR3 identification, clonotype clustering and error correction. A nonparametric unseen species model using Euler transformation provided a lower-bound estimate of total TCR beta diversity. TCRdb cleaned the public reads at Q25 with fastp, built clones with MiXCR and kept in-frame beta chains. Rows are unified per CDR3 protein, each entry keeping the most common DNA and genes. The V and J calls were determined by TCRdb, not by the authors. This sample is represented by roughly 800,000 distinct CDR3 sequences; roughly 25% of them were singletons. The ten biggest clones cover roughly 3.5% of the sample.

These sequences were also reported in another study, on T cells of mothers and their children. That second publication adds: Donors were nine systemically healthy Caucasian individuals: three mothers and their six children. cDNA synthesis used all of the extracted RNA, with roughly 1.5 ug of RNA in each 15 ul reaction. Sample barcodes and 2-4 random nucleotides were added via the M1S primer in the second PCR. Over 8 million TCR beta CDR3 reads were obtained for each mother, and about 3 million reads were obtained for each child. TCR recombination output is similarly shaped by thymic selection in related and unrelated pairs, with a minor effect exerted by inherited differences. Normalized repertoire overlap in related mother-child pairs was always slightly higher than in unrelated mother-child pairs, but the difference was never significant. With a sensitivity of approximately 93 clones per million clonotypes, no persistent microchimeric T cell clones were detected. The study used deep NGS to compare TCR beta repertoires of mothers and children, seeking features distinguishing related mother-child pairs from unrelated individuals. Mothers averaged about 40 +/- 4 years of age and children averaged 11 +/- 4 years. After adapter ligation with NEBNext reagents, the libraries were sequenced on Illumina HiSeq 2000 with 100+100 nt paired-end reads. Mother and child libraries were prepared a month apart and sequenced in separate runs to prevent cross-contamination. Between roughly 500,000 and 2,100,000 distinct TCR beta clonotypes were identified per donor. Naive TCR beta clonotypes were estimated from low-frequency clonotypes matched to each donor's FACS-determined naive share, without sorting.

The sequence was collected from a boy younger than 18 in good health. The sample comprised blood.

The CDR3 reads as follows: CASGLNLAGGSDTQYF. The sequenced DNA: TGTGCCAGCGGCTTAAACCTAGCGGGGGGTTCAGATACGCAGTATTTT. The chain uses TRBV7-2 and TRBJ2-3, and 11 bases in between align with TRBD2. From the germline V gene, CDR1 is SGHTA and CDR2 is FQGNSA. The CDR3 spans 16 residues, from the cysteine through the phenylalanine. Kept here is only the CDR3 DNA, which spans 48 bases and is read in frame from base 1.